This TCR beta chain was identified during a study of cytomegalovirus exposure and HLA in healthy donors. Study-wide results and limits: In a later analysis, specific HLA alleles were associated with 15,000 to 20,000 TCR beta sequences at a 0.05 false discovery rate.

To note about this clone: Its antigen is as yet unknown.

Trimming left V 4 bases short and J 0 bases short, with 17 bases between. The V gene's germline CDR1 is SGHDT and CDR2 YYEEEE. The CDR3 totals 17 residues. Use of 60 Vbeta and 13 Jbeta primers characterized the PCR. The assay was immunoSEQ multiplex PCR, and TCRdb's table has in-frame clones only and misses some. Of about 120,000 clones in the sample, around 76% were seen once. Sequencing was performed on PBMCs. The chain employs TRBV5-6 and TRBJ1-3; D might be TRBD1 (6 bases). The receptor was isolated from a man in his fifties or sixties in good health and CMV-seropositive. In nucleotides, the CDR3 is TGTGCCAGCAGCACTGGGACAATTATGATCTCTGGAAACACCATATATTTT. Amino acids: CASSTGTIMISGNTIYF. Variable domain in full (rest from reference TRBV5-6 and TRBJ1-3): DAGVTQSPTHLIKTRGQQVTLRCSPKSGHDTVSWYQQALGQGPQFIFQYYEEEERQRGNFPDRFSGHQFPNYSSELNVNALLLGDSALYLCASSTGTIMISGNTIYFGEGSWLTVV.